The 6 T cell receptor beta chains listed next were all sequenced from one sample in a study of cytomegalovirus exposure and HLA in healthy donors. TCRdb's table, derived via immunoSEQ multiplex PCR, lists solely in-frame clones and lacks some. The data show about 56,000 clones, just over 90% seen once. The sequenced material came from PBMCs. The receptors derive from a woman younger than 30 in good health and CMV-seropositive.

The chain uses TRBV10-3 and TRBJ2-7, with 8 bases that match TRBD1. This CDR3 region has 14 residues. The germline V gene has CDR1 ENHRY and CDR2 SYGVKD. Unmatched junction bases numbered 7, after V lost 6 bases and J lost 3 bases. This chain's CDR3 is CAIRKGGQVYEQYF. The CDR3 coding sequence is TGTGCCATCAGGAAAGGGGGACAGGTCTACGAGCAGTACTTC.

J is TRBJ2-2 and V is TRBV6-7; D ambiguous. TRBV6-7 is recorded as an ORF, its role being uncertain. CDR3 length: 14 amino acids. Trimming pared 0 bases from V and 3 bases from J, leaving 5 bases between. The CDR3 region is CASSYSQDTGELFF. DNA for the CDR3: TGTGCCAGCAGTTACTCTCAGGACACCGGGGAGCTGTTTTTT.

This rearrangement joins TRBV6-5 to TRBJ2-3; 9 bases align to TRBD2. The CDR3 spans 15 residues. The junction had 7 bases not matched to a gene; V was cut back by 6 bases and J by 3 bases. CDR1 MNHEY and CDR2 SVGAGI come from the germline V gene. CDR3 sequence: CASRPERGVTDTQYF. For the CDR3, the DNA is TGTGCCAGCAGACCCGAGCGGGGGGTGACAGATACGCAGTATTTT.

CDR3 residues: CASGFGDRAVGTDTQYF. The CDR3 DNA reads TGTGCTAGTGGTTTCGGAGACAGGGCTGTCGGAACAGATACGCAGTATTTT. The V and J genes are TRBV12-5 and TRBJ2-3; the match to TRBD1 covers 7 bases. CDR1 and CDR2 from the germline V gene are LGHNT and FRNRAP. This CDR3 is built from 17 residues. J lost 3 bases, V lost 3 bases, and 12 bases had no gene match. Together with reference TRBV12-5 and TRBJ2-3, the CDR3 gives the full variable domain: DARVTQTPRHKVTEMGQEVTMRCQPILGHNTVFWYRQTMMQGLELLAYFRNRAPLDDSGMPKDRFSAEMPDATLATLKIQPSEPRDSAVYFCASGFGDRAVGTDTQYFGPGTRLTVL.

This chain uses TRBV28 with TRBJ2-2, with 7 nucleotides matching TRBD1. Trimming took 8 bases from V and 6 from J; bases not matched to a gene: 3. The CDR3 covers 12 residues. Germline V lookup: CDR1 MDHEN, CDR2 SYDVKM. CDR3 amino acids: CASLDRAGELFF. CDR3 DNA: TGTGCCAGCCTTGACAGGGCCGGGGAGCTGTTTTTT.

The chain joins TRBV7-6 to TRBJ2-1, with TRBD2 matching 7 bases. The CDR3 spans 17 residues. With V trimmed by 0 bases and J by 4 bases, 9 bases remained unmatched. CDR1 is SGHVS and CDR2 is FNYEAQ in the germline V gene. In DNA form, the CDR3 reads TGTGCCAGCAGCTTAGCTACGCAGGGAGGGTTTTACAATGAGCAGTTCTTC. This gives the protein CASSLATQGGFYNEQFF.